This T cell receptor delta chain was documented in a study of fetal and pediatric gammadelta thymocytes (dated by TCRdb to between 2021 and 2024). About the study as a whole: The bulk gammadelta thymocyte repertoires combined previously published and newly generated, unpublished data and were used to strengthen a single-cell study of gammadelta thymocyte development. Bulk gammadelta thymocyte repertoires combined previously published data (refs 27,28) with unpublished data. In total, the bulk gammadelta thymocyte repertoire set covered ten or so subjects, made up of 7 pediatric thymus donors and 3 fetal thymus donors. Bulk TCR repertoire data were included to raise the number of subjects and reinforce the CDR3 publicity analysis.

For this chain, trimming is 0 bases at the V end and 2 bases at the J end, and the number of junction bases without a gene match is 4. Inclusive of the bounding cysteine and phenylalanine, the CDR3 is 15 residues long. CDR3 DNA is the only sequence kept; it has 45 bases, read in frame from the first base. The germline V gene provides CDR1 GEAIGNYY and CDR2 EKD. Sequencing used an Illumina MiSeq. The paper's data handling went like this. For publicity analysis, the Vgamma9Vdelta2 and nonVgamma9Vdelta2 bulk CDR3 files were merged for each subject into one combined repertoire per subject. Using base R and dplyr, CDR3 publicity was scored on a scale from 0 to 19 by checking each amino acid sequence across 9 single-cell datasets and 10 bulk repertoires. TCRdb reran clone calling on the public reads with CATT; rows sharing one DNA sequence were then combined. These V and J calls are TCRdb output, not the study's own analysis. Counted in this sample were 550 to 600 delta-chain clones; more than 25% of them appeared once. Jointly, the top ten make up 20% to 30% of the sample.

The research as a whole found: Compared with post-natal repertoires, fetal gammadelta thymocyte repertoires had previously been reported to be enriched for TRDV2, TRGV8 and TRGV9 usage, low N additions and public CDR3s.

Fetal thymuses came from elective pregnancy terminations at roughly 14 to 22 weeks estimated gestational age, performed for socio-psychological reasons in Singapore. All fetuses were judged structurally normal by ultrasound before termination and by gross morphological examination afterwards. Staining of thymocytes was performed with Zombie NIR viability dye and with antibodies against CD3 (UCHT1), TCRgammadelta (11F2), TCRVgamma9 (IMMU360) and TCRVdelta2 (IMMU389). From human fetal and pediatric thymuses, sorted Vgamma9Vdelta2 and nonVgamma9Vdelta2 gammadelta thymocytes were used to generate bulk TRD and TRG CDR3 repertoires separately. As previously described, thymic cell suspensions were prepared from both fetal and post-natal thymuses. CD3+ gammadeltaTCR+ Vgamma9+ Vdelta2+ cells were sorted as Vgamma9Vdelta2 thymocytes. A FACS Aria III cell sorter (BD Biosciences) was used for cell sorting.

Points on this clone: Its target antigen remains unknown. A far larger clone is just one base off, so this is likely a read error.

The chain is assembled from TRDV2 and TRDJ1, with 8 junctional bases fitting TRDD3. The J gene, absent from TCRdb, was called here by matching the DNA to germline. Sequences were obtained from Vgamma9Vdelta2 gamma-delta T cells from the thymus. The cell subset or site label, as the study defines it: sorted CD3+gammadeltaTCR+Vgamma9+Vdelta2+ thymocytes. The origin of this receptor is a human fetus. The nucleotide sequence reads as follows: TGTGCCTGTGACACCGTACTGGGGGGTACCGATAAACTCATCTTT. Translated, this is CACDTVLGGTDKLIF.